These 19 T cell receptor beta chains were sequenced from one sample in a study of blood T cell repertoires in COVID-19. Method: immunoSEQ multiplex PCR; TCRdb's copy keeps in-frame clones and lacks some. The table has 250,000 or so clones, 80% to 85% seen once. Source material: peripheral blood. These receptor sequences come from a woman aged 18-35 years with acute or convalescent COVID-19.

This clone was recorded once. The chain employs TRBV7-2 and TRBJ2-1; D is uncertain. Germline CDR1 and CDR2: SGHTA and FQGNSA. V lost 1 base and J 9 bases, leaving 16 bases between the germline ends. This CDR3 comprises 15 residues. The CDR3 DNA sequence: TGTGCCAGCAGCTTAGGCGTAGGCAGGTTCGGTGAGCAGTTCTTC. Its protein product is CASSLGVGRFGEQFF.

The chain couples TRBV14 to TRBJ2-3; TRBD2 agrees at 11 bases. V was pared by 4 bases and J by 6 bases, with 9 bases of the junction left unmatched. Germline V gene sequence: CDR1 SGHDN, CDR2 FVKESK. This CDR3 contains 16 residues. The CDR3 reads CASSLRLAGSSDTQYF. The CDR3 nucleotides read TGTGCCAGCAGCCTAAGACTAGCGGGGTCTTCGGATACGCAGTATTTT.

The genes are TRBV30 and TRBJ1-2; 8 nucleotides agree with TRBD1. This CDR3 spans 12 amino acids. The trim removed 4 bases at V and 5 bases at J, leaving 3 bases unmatched. CDR1 is GTSNPN, CDR2 SVGIG, per germline (reference sequence). The CDR3 sequence: CAWTGGWYGYTF. The CDR3 DNA reads as TGTGCCTGGACAGGGGGCTGGTATGGCTACACCTTC.

The V call is TRBV3-1 (or the pseudogene TRBV3-2), the J call TRBJ2-5; D uncertain. CDR1 and CDR2 (germline): LGHDT, YNNKEL (reference sequence). This CDR3 has 15 amino acids. V was shortened by 2 bases and J by 5 bases, with 15 bases between the two germline ends. The chain's CDR3 is CASSQPRLGRETQYF. The CDR3 DNA follows: TGTGCCAGCAGCCAACCTCGGTTGGGCCGGGAGACCCAGTACTTC.

This chain links TRBV15 with TRBJ2-2; 7 bases are shared with TRBD2. V trimming: 0 bases; J trimming: 5 bases; junction bases outside the gene matches: 21. CDR3 size: 21 residues. Germline-derived CDR1 and CDR2 are LNHNV and YYDKDF (reference sequence). CDR3 nucleotide sequence: TGTGCCACCAGCAGAGAACTGGGGGTGCTAGCGGCAGGCGGGACGACCGGGGAGCTGTTTTTT. Its protein product is CATSRELGVLAAGGTTGELFF.

In this sample, this clone turned up once. The chain has TRBV5-1 and TRBJ2-7; D unclear. Germline CDR1 SGHRS, CDR2 YFSETQ. V was shortened by 3 bases and J by 3 bases, with 4 bases between the two germline ends. CDR3 length: 11 amino acids. CDR3 amino acids: CASSSNYEQYF. The CDR3 DNA is TGCGCCAGCAGCTCAAACTACGAGCAGTACTTC.

This chain connects TRBV21-1 to TRBJ2-4; TRBD2, the table's D call, lacks a check against the DNA. TRBV21-1 is deemed a pseudogene. CDR3 size: 16 residues. In DNA form, the CDR3 reads TGTGCCAGCAGCCGACTAGAAGCCCGGGCCAAAAACATTCAGTACTTC. Translating it yields CASSRLEARAKNIQYF.

This clone was detected only a few times. V gene TRBV10-1 combines with J gene TRBJ2-2, with 12 bases lining up with TRBD2. J was trimmed by 7 bases and V by 3 bases; bases with no gene match: 9. The CDR3 length is 17 residues. The germline CDR1 and CDR2 sequences are WNHNN and SYGVQD (reference sequence). The DNA of the CDR3 is TGCGCCAGCAGTGAAGGGCTAGCGGGAGGGCCCGGCGGGGAGCTGTTTTTT. It encodes CASSEGLAGGPGGELFF.

V and J are TRBV7-9 and TRBJ1-4, with D possibly being TRBD1 (5 bases). Trimming took 3 bases from V and 7 from J, leaving 15 bases between them. This CDR3 is 15 amino acids long. Germline V gene sequence: CDR1 SEHNR, CDR2 FQNEAQ (reference sequence). The CDR3 coding sequence is TGTGCCAGCAGCTTTGGGCCAGGGTGGGGTGAAAAACTGTTTTTT. This sequence encodes CASSFGPGWGEKLFF.

The chain links TRBV5-1 to TRBJ2-2; possible D gene TRBD1, 5 bases. Trimming pared 3 bases from V and 1 base from J, leaving 10 bases between. Per germline, CDR1 SGHRS and CDR2 YFSETQ. The CDR3 has 15 amino acids. As DNA, the CDR3 is TGCGCCAGCAGCTCACCCGACAGGAACACCGGGGAGCTGTTTTTT. Amino acids: CASSSPDRNTGELFF.

The chain is built from TRBV9 and TRBJ2-2, with a possible D match to TRBD1 (5 bases). Trimming cost V 4 bases and J 6 bases, with 19 bases left between them. Germline V gene sequence: CDR1 SGDLS, CDR2 YYNGEE. The CDR3 covers 16 residues. The CDR3 here is CASSPIGDIAAGELFF. The CDR3 DNA is TGTGCCAGCAGCCCTATAGGGGATATCGCCGCCGGGGAGCTGTTTTTT.

There are many counts of this clone. The chain recombines TRBV7-3 with TRBJ1-2; D remains ambiguous. The CDR3 spans 14 residues. CDR1 is SGHTA and CDR2 is FQGTGA in the germline V gene. V lost 4 bases to trimming and J lost 4 bases, with 13 bases between them. CDR3 residues: CASSSTVGGYGYTF. The CDR3, as DNA: TGTGCCAGCAGCTCCACCGTGGGAGGCTATGGCTACACCTTC.

The chain is built from TRBV7-2 and TRBJ2-5; D perhaps matches TRBD1 (6 bases). V was trimmed by 1 base and J by 0 bases, leaving 9 bases between them. The CDR3 runs to 15 residues. Germline CDR1 reads SGHTA; CDR2 reads FQGNSA. The CDR3 DNA is TGTGCCAGCAGCTTAGGATACAGGGACCAAGAGACCCAGTACTTC. It is translated as CASSLGYRDQETQYF.

This clone was seen a handful of times. V usage is TRBV6-5 and J usage is TRBJ1-1; 8 bases agree with TRBD1. Germline V gene data show CDR1 as MNHEY and CDR2 as SVGAGI. V shed 2 bases, J shed 2 bases, and the junction held 7 bases outside the gene matches. The CDR3 covers 16 residues. The CDR3 region is CASSYMGGQGNTEAFF. The DNA for the CDR3 is TGTGCCAGCAGTTACATGGGCGGACAGGGTAACACTGAAGCTTTCTTT.

The chain combines TRBV7-2 with TRBJ2-1; the match to TRBD2 covers 13 bases. V lost 5 bases to trimming and J lost 9 bases; unmatched junction nucleotides: 10. The V gene's germline CDR1 is SGHTA and CDR2 FQGNSA. This CDR3 spans 16 amino acids. In nucleotides, the CDR3 is TGTGCCAGCAGCCCCGAGGGAACTAGCGGGAGGGTTGAGCAGTTCTTC. Protein: CASSPEGTSGRVEQFF.

This clone appeared once. This chain joins TRBV29-1 and TRBJ2-7, with D perhaps TRBD1 (6 bases). V was clipped by 6 bases and J by 9 bases, with 15 bases between them. The germline V gene encodes CDR1 SQVTM and CDR2 ANQGSEA. The CDR3 contains 11 residues. CDR3 sequence: CSVVDRLRQYF. The DNA for the CDR3 is TGCAGCGTAGTGGACAGACTCCGGCAGTACTTC.

In its sample, this clone was seen once. The rearrangement joins TRBV7-3 to TRBJ2-1; D call uncertain. Germline CDR1 SGHTA, CDR2 FQGTGA. Trimming shortened V by 5 bases and J by 8 bases, and 13 bases separated the two germline ends. This CDR3 is 13 amino acids long. In DNA, the CDR3 is TGTGCCAGCAGCCCCTACCTAAGCGATGAGCAGTTCTTC. Its translation: CASSPYLSDEQFF.

The chain is built from TRBV5-4 and TRBJ2-2; 8 bases are a match to TRBD2. The germline V gene encodes CDR1 SGHNT and CDR2 YYREEE (reference sequence). V dropped 2 bases and J dropped 4; count of bases not matched to a gene: 7. The CDR3 is 16 residues long. CDR3 in amino acids: CASSFQSGGRTGELFF. In DNA, the CDR3 is TGTGCCAGCAGCTTTCAAAGCGGGGGCCGCACCGGGGAGCTGTTTTTT.

This clone was counted only a few times. V gene TRBV19 combines with J gene TRBJ2-3; D might be TRBD2 (5 bases). The CDR3 extends over 16 amino acids. With 7 bases removed from V and 2 bases from J, the gap between germline ends came to 19 bases. Germline V gene sequence: CDR1 LNHDA, CDR2 SQIVND (reference sequence). The CDR3 sequence: CASTPPGRRATDTQYF. The CDR3 nucleotides are TGTGCCAGTACCCCACCGGGAAGGCGGGCCACAGATACGCAGTATTTT.